These T cell receptor beta chains were read from a single sample in a study of shared clonotypes between healthy human individuals. The table came from immunoSEQ multiplex PCR; TCRdb's copy has only in-frame clones and leaves some out. Of around 2,000,000 clones listed, about 95% are singletons. Material: naive CD8+ T cells sorted from blood. These TCRs come from a man in his late teens or twenties in good health. Each CDR3 is given with its conserved first and last residue. The order of the fields is D gene, V gene, J gene, clone size, CDR3 protein, CDR3 DNA. D genes are given only for firm matches. Only part of the rows carry a size: once, few, many, or a class if the clone is expanded.

NA	TRBV27	TRBJ2-7	NA	CASSPELGAYEQYF	TGTGCCAGCAGTCCTGAGCTGGGGGCCTACGAGCAGTACTTC
NA	TRBV5-6	TRBJ2-5	NA	CASSLWTAKMGYQETQYF	TGTGCCAGCAGCTTGTGGACAGCTAAAATGGGGTACCAAGAGACCCAGTACTTC
TRBD2	TRBV7-9	TRBJ2-1	NA	CASSLGSGGEDEQFF	TGTGCCAGCAGCTTAGGAAGCGGGGGGGAAGATGAGCAGTTCTTC
NA	TRBV27	TRBJ1-5	NA	CASGDGVNQPQHF	TGTGCCAGCGGGGACGGCGTCAATCAGCCCCAGCATTTT
TRBD2	TRBV7-2	TRBJ2-7	NA	CASSLDGTSGREAYEQYF	TGTGCCAGCAGCTTAGATGGGACTAGCGGGAGGGAAGCCTACGAGCAGTACTTC
TRBD2	TRBV11-2	TRBJ2-1	NA	CASQTGLAVGNEQFF	TGTGCCAGCCAAACGGGACTAGCAGTCGGGAATGAGCAGTTCTTC
NA	TRBV7-2	TRBJ2-7	few	CASSTNPDYEQYF	TGTGCCAGCAGCACGAACCCCGACTACGAGCAGTACTTC
NA	TRBV27	TRBJ1-1	NA	CASSLVWGAKNTEAFF	TGTGCCAGCAGTTTAGTTTGGGGGGCAAAGAACACTGAAGCTTTCTTT
NA	TRBV5-6	TRBJ2-7	NA	CASSLVGLALSYEQYF	TGTGCCAGCAGCTTGGTCGGGTTAGCCCTTTCCTACGAGCAGTACTTC
NA	TRBV7-9	TRBJ2-6	NA	CASSRTNSGANVLTF	TGTGCCAGCAGCCGCACTAACTCTGGGGCCAACGTCCTGACTTTC
NA	TRBV14	TRBJ2-7	NA	CASSQQGLSYEQYF	TGTGCCAGCAGCCAACAGGGTCTCTCCTACGAGCAGTACTTC
NA	TRBV20-1	TRBJ1-1	NA	CSARSTPEAFF	TGCAGTGCTAGGTCCACCCCTGAAGCTTTCTTT
NA	TRBV25-1	TRBJ1-1	NA	CASSEYPTPSGANTEAFF	TGTGCCAGCAGTGAATACCCCACCCCCTCAGGGGCAAACACTGAAGCTTTCTTT
TRBD2	TRBV27	TRBJ2-7	NA	CASSLAGLATYEQYF	TGTGCCAGCAGTTTAGCGGGACTAGCCACCTACGAGCAGTACTTC
TRBD2	TRBV4-3	TRBJ2-1	NA	CASSQAPGLAGRDEQFF	TGCGCCAGCAGCCAAGCCCCGGGACTAGCGGGGCGGGATGAGCAGTTCTTC
NA	TRBV19	TRBJ2-1	NA	CASSITGGAGNEQFF	TGTGCCAGTAGTATAACCGGGGGCGCGGGAAATGAGCAGTTCTTC
TRBD1	TRBV7-9	TRBJ2-7	NA	CASSLGQGPDEQYF	TGTGCCAGCAGCCTGGGACAGGGTCCGGACGAGCAGTACTTC
NA	TRBV4-2	TRBJ2-3	NA	CASSQDYNQQQYF	TGTGCCAGCAGCCAAGATTATAATCAACAGCAGTATTTT
NA	TRBV15	TRBJ2-7	NA	CATSSSGSEPSYEQYF	TGTGCCACCAGCTCCTCCGGGAGCGAACCCTCCTACGAGCAGTACTTC
NA	TRBV6-6	TRBJ1-5	NA	CASTSGYNQPQHF	TGTGCCAGCACGTCAGGGTACAATCAGCCCCAGCATTTT
TRBD2	TRBV2	TRBJ2-1	NA	CASKSPGGPYNEQFF	TGTGCCAGCAAGTCCCCGGGAGGGCCTTATAATGAGCAGTTCTTC
TRBD2	TRBV7-9	TRBJ2-5	NA	CASSLVAGAAGDETQYF	TGTGCCAGCAGCTTAGTGGCCGGGGCTGCGGGAGATGAGACCCAGTACTTC
NA	TRBV6-5	TRBJ1-1	NA	CASSFDRFQAFF	TGTGCCAGCAGTTTCGACAGGTTTCAGGCTTTCTTT
TRBD1	TRBV4-1	TRBJ1-1	NA	CASSPGGTSEAFF	TGCGCCAGCAGCCCAGGGGGTACCTCTGAAGCTTTCTTT
TRBD1	TRBV7-9	TRBJ2-7	NA	CASSLDGQGVDEQYF	TGTGCCAGCAGCTTAGACGGACAGGGTGTAGACGAGCAGTACTTC
NA	TRBV5-4	TRBJ2-3	NA	CASSPQGGGGTDTQYF	TGTGCCAGCAGCCCACAGGGGGGGGGTGGCACAGATACGCAGTATTTT
NA	TRBV19	TRBJ2-1	once	CASEGGSYNEQFF	TGTGCCAGCGAGGGAGGTTCCTACAATGAGCAGTTCTTC
TRBD1	TRBV6-5	TRBJ2-7	NA	CASSWDSEYEQYF	TGTGCCAGCAGTTGGGACAGTGAGTACGAGCAGTACTTC
NA	TRBV9	TRBJ1-5	NA	CASSVDGGGNQPQHF	TGTGCCAGCAGCGTAGATGGGGGTGGCAATCAGCCCCAGCATTTT